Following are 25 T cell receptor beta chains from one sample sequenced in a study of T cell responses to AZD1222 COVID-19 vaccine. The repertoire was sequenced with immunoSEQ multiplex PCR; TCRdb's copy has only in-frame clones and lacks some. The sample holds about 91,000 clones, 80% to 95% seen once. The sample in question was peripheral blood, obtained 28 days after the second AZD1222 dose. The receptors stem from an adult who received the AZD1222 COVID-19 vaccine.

The CDR3 nucleotides read TGTGCCAGCAGTTACGGGGAGGGGTGGACTGAAGCTTTCTTT. This gives the protein CASSYGEGWTEAFF. The V gene is TRBV6-2 or TRBV6-3, the J gene TRBJ1-1; D might be TRBD1 (5 bases). Germline CDR1 reads MNHEY; CDR2 reads SVGEGT. The CDR3 totals 14 residues. V lost 2 bases and J 5 bases, leaving 12 bases between the germline ends.

As DNA, the CDR3 is TGTGCCTGGAGAGGCGGGGCGGGGGACACAGATACGCAGTATTTT. This codes for CAWRGGAGDTDTQYF. V is TRBV30 and J is TRBJ2-3; 7 positions agree with TRBD2. Germline V gene lookup returns CDR1 GTSNPN and CDR2 SVGIG (reference sequence). V lost 3 bases to trimming and J lost 2 bases; unmatched junction nucleotides: 8. The CDR3 contains 15 residues.

The CDR3, as DNA: TGTGCCAGCAGCCGCCCCGGGACTCTTGGAAACACCATATATTTT. It encodes CASSRPGTLGNTIYF. The rearrangement joins TRBV11-3 to TRBJ1-3, with D perhaps matching TRBD1 (5 bases). From germline, CDR1 is SGHNT and CDR2 YENEEA. V lost 5 bases and J lost 3, with 14 bases in between. This CDR3 is 15 amino acids long.

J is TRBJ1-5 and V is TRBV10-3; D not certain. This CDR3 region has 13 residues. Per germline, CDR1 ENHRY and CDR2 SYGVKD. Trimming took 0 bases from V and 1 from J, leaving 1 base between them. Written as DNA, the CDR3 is TGTGCCATCAGTGAGTCCAGCAATCAGCCCCAGCATTTT. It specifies CAISESSNQPQHF.

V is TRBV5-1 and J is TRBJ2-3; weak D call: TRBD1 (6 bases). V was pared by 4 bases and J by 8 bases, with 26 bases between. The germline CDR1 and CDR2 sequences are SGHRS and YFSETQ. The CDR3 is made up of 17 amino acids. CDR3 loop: CASSTTTGIRSFGTQYF. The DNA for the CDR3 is TGCGCCAGCAGCACTACTACAGGGATTAGGTCGTTTGGTACGCAGTATTTT.

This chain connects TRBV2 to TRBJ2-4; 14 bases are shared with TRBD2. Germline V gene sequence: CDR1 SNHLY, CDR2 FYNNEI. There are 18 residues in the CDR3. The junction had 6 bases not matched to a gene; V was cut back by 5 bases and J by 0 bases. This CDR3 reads CASSIRTSGGSAKNIQYF. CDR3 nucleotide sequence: TGTGCCAGCAGTATCCGGACTAGCGGGGGGTCAGCCAAAAACATTCAGTACTTC.

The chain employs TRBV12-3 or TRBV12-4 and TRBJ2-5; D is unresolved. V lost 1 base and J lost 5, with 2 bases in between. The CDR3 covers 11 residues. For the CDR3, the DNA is TGTGCCAGCAGTTTAGGGGAGACCCAGTACTTC. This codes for CASSLGETQYF.

CDR3 residues: CASNGLAGKGNEQFF. In DNA form, the CDR3 reads TGTGCCAGTAATGGACTAGCGGGGAAAGGGAATGAGCAGTTCTTC. The rearrangement joins TRBV19 to TRBJ2-1, with 12 bases matching TRBD2. CDR1 LNHDA and CDR2 SQIVND come from the germline V gene (reference sequence). V shed 7 bases and J 7 bases; nucleotides not matched to a gene: 8. This CDR3 comprises 15 residues.

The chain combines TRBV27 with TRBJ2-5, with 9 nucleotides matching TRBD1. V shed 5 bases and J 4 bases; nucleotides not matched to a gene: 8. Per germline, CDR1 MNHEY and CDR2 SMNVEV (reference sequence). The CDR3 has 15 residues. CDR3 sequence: CASSPLGQGPETQYF. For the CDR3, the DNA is TGTGCCAGCAGTCCCCTGGGACAGGGTCCAGAGACCCAGTACTTC.

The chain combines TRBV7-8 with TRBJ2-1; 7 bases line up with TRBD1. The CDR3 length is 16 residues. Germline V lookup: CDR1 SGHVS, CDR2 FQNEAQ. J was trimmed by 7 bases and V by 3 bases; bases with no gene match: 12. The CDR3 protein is CASSLTGQVRRNEQFF. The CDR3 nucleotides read TGTGCCAGCAGCTTGACCGGACAGGTGAGGCGTAATGAGCAGTTCTTC.

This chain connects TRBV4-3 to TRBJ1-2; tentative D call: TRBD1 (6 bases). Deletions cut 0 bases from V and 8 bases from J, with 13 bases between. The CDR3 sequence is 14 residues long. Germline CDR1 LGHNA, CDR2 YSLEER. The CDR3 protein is CASSQDRGTRGYTF. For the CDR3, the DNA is TGCGCCAGCAGCCAAGATAGGGGGACTCGCGGCTACACCTTC.

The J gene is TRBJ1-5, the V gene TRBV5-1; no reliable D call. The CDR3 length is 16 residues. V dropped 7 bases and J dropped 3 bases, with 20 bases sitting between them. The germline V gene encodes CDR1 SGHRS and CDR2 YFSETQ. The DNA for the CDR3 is TGCGCCAGCCGGGAGAGGCCGGATTATATCAATCAGCCCCAGCATTTT. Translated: CASRERPDYINQPQHF.

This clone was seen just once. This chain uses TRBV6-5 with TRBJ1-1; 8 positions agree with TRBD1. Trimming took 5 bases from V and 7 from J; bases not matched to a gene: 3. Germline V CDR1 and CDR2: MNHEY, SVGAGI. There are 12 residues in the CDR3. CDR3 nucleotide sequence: TGTGCCAGCAGTCCGACAGGGGATGAAGCTTTCTTT. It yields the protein CASSPTGDEAFF.

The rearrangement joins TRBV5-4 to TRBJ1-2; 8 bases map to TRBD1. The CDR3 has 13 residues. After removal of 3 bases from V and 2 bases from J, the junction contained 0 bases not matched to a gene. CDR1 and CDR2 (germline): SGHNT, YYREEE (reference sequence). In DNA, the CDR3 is TGTGCCAGCAGCTGGACAGGGAACTATGGCTACACCTTC. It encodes CASSWTGNYGYTF.

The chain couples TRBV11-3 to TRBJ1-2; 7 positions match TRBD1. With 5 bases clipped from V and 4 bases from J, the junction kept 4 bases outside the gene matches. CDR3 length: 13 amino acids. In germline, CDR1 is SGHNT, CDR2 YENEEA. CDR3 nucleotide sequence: TGTGCCAGCAGCCGGAGGGACAGCTATGGCTACACCTTC. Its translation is CASSRRDSYGYTF.

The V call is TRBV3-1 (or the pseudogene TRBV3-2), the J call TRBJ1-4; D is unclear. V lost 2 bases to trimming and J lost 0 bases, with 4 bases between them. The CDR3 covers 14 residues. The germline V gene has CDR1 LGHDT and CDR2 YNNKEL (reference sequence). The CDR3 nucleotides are TGTGCCAGCAGCCAAATTGCAACTAATGAAAAACTGTTTTTT. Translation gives CASSQIATNEKLFF.

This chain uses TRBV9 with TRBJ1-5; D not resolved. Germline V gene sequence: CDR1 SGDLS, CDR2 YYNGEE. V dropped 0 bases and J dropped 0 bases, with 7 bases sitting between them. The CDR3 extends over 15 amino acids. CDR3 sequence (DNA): TGTGCCAGCAGCGTAGAAGGGAATAGCAATCAGCCCCAGCATTTT. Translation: CASSVEGNSNQPQHF.

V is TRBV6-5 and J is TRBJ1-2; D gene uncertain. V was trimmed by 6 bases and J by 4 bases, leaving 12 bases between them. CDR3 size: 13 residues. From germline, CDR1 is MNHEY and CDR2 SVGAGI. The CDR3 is CASSPARPYGYTF. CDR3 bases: TGTGCCAGCAGCCCCGCCAGGCCCTATGGCTACACCTTC.

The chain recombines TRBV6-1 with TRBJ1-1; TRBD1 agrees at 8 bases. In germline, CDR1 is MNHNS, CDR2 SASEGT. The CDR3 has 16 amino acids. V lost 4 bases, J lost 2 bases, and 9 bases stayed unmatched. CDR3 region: CASSGWTGRSNTEAFF. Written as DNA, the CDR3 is TGTGCCAGCAGTGGCTGGACAGGGAGGAGTAACACTGAAGCTTTCTTT.

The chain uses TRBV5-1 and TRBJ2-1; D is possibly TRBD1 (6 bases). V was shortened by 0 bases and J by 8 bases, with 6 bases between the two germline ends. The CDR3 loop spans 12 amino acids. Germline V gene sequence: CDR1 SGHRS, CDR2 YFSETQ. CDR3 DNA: TGCGCCAGCAGCTTGGAGGGGGATGAGCAGTTCTTC. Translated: CASSLEGDEQFF. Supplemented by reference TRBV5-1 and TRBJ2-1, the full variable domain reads KAGVTQTPRYLIKTRGQQVTLSCSPISGHRSVSWYQQTPGQGLQFLFEYFSETQRNKGNFPGRFSGRQFSNSRSEMNVSTLELGDSALYLCASSLEGDEQFFGPGTRLTVL.

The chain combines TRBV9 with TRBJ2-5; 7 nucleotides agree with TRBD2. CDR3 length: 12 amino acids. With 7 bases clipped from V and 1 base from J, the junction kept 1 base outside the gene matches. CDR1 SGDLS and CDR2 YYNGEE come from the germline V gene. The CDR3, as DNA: TGTGCCAGCGGGGGGGGCCAAGAGACCCAGTACTTC. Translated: CASGGGQETQYF.

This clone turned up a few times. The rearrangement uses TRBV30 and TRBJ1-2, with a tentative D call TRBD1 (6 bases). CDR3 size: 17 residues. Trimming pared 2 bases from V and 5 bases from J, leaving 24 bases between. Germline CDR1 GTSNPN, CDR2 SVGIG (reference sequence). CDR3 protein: CAWSSRGAVLVGYGYTF. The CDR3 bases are TGTGCCTGGAGTAGCAGGGGCGCCGTCTTGGTGGGGTATGGCTACACCTTC.

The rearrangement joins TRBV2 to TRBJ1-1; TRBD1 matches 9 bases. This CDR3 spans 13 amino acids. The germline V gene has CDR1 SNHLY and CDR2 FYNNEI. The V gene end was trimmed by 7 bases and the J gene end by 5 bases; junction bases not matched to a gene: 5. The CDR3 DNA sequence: TGTGCCAGCAACAAGGGACAGGGAACTGAAGCTTTCTTT. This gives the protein CASNKGQGTEAFF.

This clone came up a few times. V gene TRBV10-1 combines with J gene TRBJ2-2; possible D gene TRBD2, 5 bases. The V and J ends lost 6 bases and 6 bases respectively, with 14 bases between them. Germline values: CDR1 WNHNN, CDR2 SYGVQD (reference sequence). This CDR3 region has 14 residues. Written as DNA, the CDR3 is TGCGCCAGCAGGGAAGCCCGGGGTGCCGGGGAGCTGTTTTTT. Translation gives CASREARGAGELFF.

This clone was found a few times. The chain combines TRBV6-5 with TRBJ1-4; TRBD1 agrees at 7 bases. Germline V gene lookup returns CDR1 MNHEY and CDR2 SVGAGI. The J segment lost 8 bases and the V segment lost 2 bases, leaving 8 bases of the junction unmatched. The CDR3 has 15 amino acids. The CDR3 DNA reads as TGTGCCAGCAGTTACGGCGACAGGGACCTCGAAAAACTGTTTTTT. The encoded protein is CASSYGDRDLEKLFF.